This TCR beta chain was identified in a study of lymphopenia after photon versus proton radiotherapy. Study-wide findings and caveats: Relative stability marked proton patients; photon patients lost diversity and naive cells. A bigger post-nadir fall in TCR diversity correlated inversely with survival time in deceased patients. After the lymphocyte nadir, photon-treated repertoires showed oligoclonal expansion, especially of CD8+ Temra cells. Only patients who died were analyzed for survival; proton advantage is unproven.

Worth noting for this clone: Its antigen remains unidentified.

V shed 6 bases, J shed 7 bases, and the junction held 10 bases outside the gene matches. Germline lookup yields CDR1 MNHEY and CDR2 SVGAGI. The CDR3 runs to 15 residues. Assay: immunoSEQ multiplex PCR; the TCRdb copy retains only in-frame clones and omits some. The sample yields about 68,000 clones, more than 75% seen once. The sequence was collected from a woman in her sixties or seventies with pancreatic cancer. The chain employs TRBV6-5 and TRBJ2-7; 12 bases agree with TRBD2. Material: peripheral blood, obtained from a patient treated with photon-based radiotherapy. CDR3 sequence: CASRGSSGRASEQYF. CDR3 DNA sequence: TGTGCCAGCAGGGGATCTAGCGGGAGGGCCTCTGAGCAGTACTTC.